This TCR beta chain was captured by sequencing in a study of blood T cell repertoires in COVID-19. Looking at the study overall: The analysed material was cDNA or gDNA that came from T cells, B-cell-depleted T cells, or PBMCs.

Original analysis: Reference gene primer amplification in the assay estimated nucleated cell counts. Sequencing used immunoSEQ multiplex PCR; TCRdb keeps in-frame clones, though not all of them. The V and J calls and the clone size are those of that table, but D and trimming were determined from the DNA. This sample carries some 130,000 clones, about 91% of them seen once, and the ten largest clones take 10%. The receptor's source is a man aged 45 to 65 with acute or convalescent COVID-19. The material sequenced was peripheral blood.

In DNA, the CDR3 is TGCGCCAGCAGCTTGGACCAGTACAATGAGCAGTTCTTC. It encodes CASSLDQYNEQFF. J is TRBJ2-1 and V is TRBV5-1; no clear D. The CDR3 covers 13 residues. In germline, CDR1 is SGHRS, CDR2 YFSETQ. Trimming took off 0 bases at V and 4 bases at J, with 5 bases between the two ends.